One and the same sample provided the 25 T cell receptor beta chains below, sequenced in a study of blood T cell repertoires in COVID-19. TCRdb's table, derived via immunoSEQ multiplex PCR, lists solely in-frame clones and lacks some. The sample carries roughly 99,000 clones, over 80% recorded once. The specimen sequenced was peripheral blood. The source of these receptors is a woman aged 30 to 39 with acute or convalescent COVID-19.

The chain recombines TRBV7-2 with TRBJ2-7, with TRBD2 identical over 13 bases. Germline loops: CDR1 SGHTA, CDR2 FQGNSA. Trimming removed 5 bases from V and 2 bases from J; junction bases left unmatched: 6. The CDR3 length is 16 residues. The CDR3 is CASSSRTSGSTYEQYF. The CDR3 region has the DNA TGTGCCAGCAGCAGCCGGACTAGCGGGAGCACCTACGAGCAGTACTTC.

The V gene is TRBV20-1, the J gene TRBJ2-7; 9 nucleotides match TRBD2. Trimming at V came to 3 bases and at J to 4 bases, leaving 7 bases not matched to a gene. The CDR3 extends over 14 amino acids. Germline V gene sequence: CDR1 DFQATT, CDR2 SNEGSKA (reference sequence). CDR3: CSASSAGGYYEQYF. The CDR3 DNA sequence: TGCAGTGCTAGTTCCGCGGGAGGGTATTACGAGCAGTACTTC.

The V and J genes are TRBV2 and TRBJ1-3; 8 bases line up with TRBD1. After removal of 6 bases from V and 4 bases from J, the junction contained 5 bases not matched to a gene. CDR1 and CDR2 (germline): SNHLY, FYNNEI. The CDR3 is 14 residues long. The DNA of the CDR3 is TGTGCCAGCAGCGACAGGGGTAGCGGAAACACCATATATTTT. It codes for CASSDRGSGNTIYF.

The V and J genes are TRBV5-1 and TRBJ2-3, with TRBD2 identical over 8 bases. The CDR3 is 15 amino acids. The V gene end was trimmed by 4 bases and the J gene end by 4 bases; junction bases not matched to a gene: 8. Germline V CDR1 and CDR2: SGHRS, YFSETQ. The CDR3 spells CASSAGLGASDTQYF. The DNA for the CDR3 is TGCGCCAGCAGCGCGGGACTAGGGGCTTCAGATACGCAGTATTTT.

The V call is TRBV19, the J call TRBJ1-4; 7 bases fit TRBD1. V shed 4 bases and J 3 bases; nucleotides not matched to a gene: 2. This CDR3 has 14 amino acids. The germline V gene has CDR1 LNHDA and CDR2 SQIVND (reference sequence). CDR3 sequence (DNA): TGTGCCAGTAGTAGGGACAGACCTAATGAAAAACTGTTTTTT. It specifies CASSRDRPNEKLFF. Filled out from reference TRBV19 and TRBJ1-4, the complete variable domain reads DGGITQSPKYLFRKEGQNVTLSCEQNLNHDAMYWYRQDPGQGLRLIYYSQIVNDFQKGDIAEGYSVSREKKESFPLTVTSAQKNPTAFYLCASSRDRPNEKLFFGSGTQLSVL.

V and J are TRBV6-5 and TRBJ1-1; TRBD1 might be the D (6 bases). V was cut by 2 bases and J by 1 base, with 8 bases left in between. The CDR3 sequence is 14 residues long. The germline V gene has CDR1 MNHEY and CDR2 SVGAGI. This chain's CDR3 is CASSYGGANTEAFF. As DNA, the CDR3 is TGTGCCAGCAGTTACGGGGGGGCGAACACTGAAGCTTTCTTT.

V usage is TRBV9 and J usage is TRBJ1-6; TRBD1 agrees at 8 bases. After removal of 0 bases from V and 0 bases from J, the junction contained 2 bases not matched to a gene. CDR3 length equals 17 residues. Germline CDR1 is SGDLS and CDR2 is YYNGEE. The CDR3 coding sequence is TGTGCCAGCAGCGTAGCAGGGGGCCTCTCCTATAATTCACCCCTCCACTTT. It specifies CASSVAGGLSYNSPLHF. The full variable domain, completed using reference TRBV9 and TRBJ1-6, is DSGVTQTPKHLITATGQRVTLRCSPRSGDLSVYWYQQSLDQGLQFLIQYYNGEERAKGNILERFSAQQFPDLHSELNLSSLELGDSALYFCASSVAGGLSYNSPLHFGNGTRLTVT.

The V call is TRBV5-1, the J call TRBJ2-3; TRBD2 agrees at 10 bases. The V and J ends lost 3 bases and 2 bases, in that order; junction bases with no gene match: 6. Germline assignment: CDR1 SGHRS and CDR2 YFSETQ. This CDR3 is 16 amino acids long. In DNA, the CDR3 is TGCGCCAGCAGCTCCAATAGCGGGGGGCCCACAGATACGCAGTATTTT. Residues: CASSSNSGGPTDTQYF.

The rearrangement links TRBV4-2 to TRBJ2-5; 10 bases are a match to TRBD2. The CDR3 consists of 15 residues. The J segment lost 5 bases and the V segment lost 7 bases, leaving 10 bases of the junction unmatched. Germline loops: CDR1 LGHNA, CDR2 YNFKEQ. CDR3 nucleotides: TGTGCCAGCATCCTACCTAGCGGGGGAAGGGAGACCCAGTACTTC. Its protein product is CASILPSGGRETQYF.

This clone is a singleton in its sample. The rearrangement links TRBV10-3 to TRBJ1-3, with a tentative D call TRBD1 (5 bases). Germline assignment: CDR1 ENHRY and CDR2 SYGVKD. There are 16 residues in the CDR3. V was cut by 8 bases and J by 0 bases, with 17 bases left in between. CDR3 region: CAISDTGNLSGNTIYF. CDR3 sequence (DNA): TGTGCCATCTCGGACACGGGCAATCTCTCTGGAAACACCATATATTTT.

The V call is TRBV19, the J call TRBJ1-5; TRBD1 is a possible D gene (6 bases). Germline assignment: CDR1 LNHDA and CDR2 SQIVND (reference sequence). The CDR3 is 15 residues long. Trimming removed 5 bases from V and 0 bases from J, with 11 bases in between. Here the CDR3 DNA reads TGTGCCAGTAGTTCCCAGGGGTATAGCAATCAGCCCCAGCATTTT. Its protein is CASSSQGYSNQPQHF.

This clone showed up just a few times. The rearrangement uses TRBV5-6 and TRBJ1-4; maybe TRBD1 (6 bases). The germline V and J ends were trimmed by 0 bases and 4 bases, with 7 bases remaining between them. The CDR3 length is 14 residues. Germline values: CDR1 SGHDT, CDR2 YYEEEE. CDR3 sequence reads: CASSLGQVNEKLFF. The CDR3 nucleotides are TGTGCCAGCAGCTTGGGACAGGTTAATGAAAAACTGTTTTTT.

V is TRBV6-5 and J is TRBJ2-5; 11 nucleotides line up with TRBD1. The junction had 11 bases not matched to a gene; V was cut back by 4 bases and J by 13 bases. The CDR3 has 14 residues. The germline CDR1 and CDR2 sequences are MNHEY and SVGAGI. The CDR3 nucleotides are TGTGCCAGCAGTTCAGGACAGGGGGCGCTCCAGCCGTACTTC. Translated: CASSSGQGALQPYF.

The rearrangement joins TRBV28 to TRBJ2-7; possible D gene TRBD2, 6 bases. The V end was cut by 2 bases, the J end by 3 bases, with 14 bases between. This CDR3 comprises 15 residues. The V gene's germline CDR1 is MDHEN and CDR2 SYDVKM. This CDR3 is CASSLQSGGYYEQYF. CDR3 nucleotide sequence: TGTGCCAGCAGTTTACAATCAGGAGGGTACTACGAGCAGTACTTC.

This chain connects TRBV4-3 to TRBJ2-2, with D uncertain. The V gene lost 0 bases and the J gene lost 4 bases, with 6 bases spanning the gap. The CDR3 has 14 amino acids. From germline, CDR1 is LGHNA and CDR2 YSLEER. CDR3 protein: CASSQDLSTGELFF. DNA for the CDR3: TGCGCCAGCAGCCAAGATCTCTCCACCGGGGAGCTGTTTTTT.

The V gene is TRBV7-2, the J gene TRBJ2-7; 8 nucleotides agree with TRBD2. The CDR3 loop spans 14 amino acids. CDR1 and CDR2 (germline): SGHTA, FQGNSA. The J segment lost 2 bases and the V segment lost 4 bases, leaving 4 bases of the junction unmatched. The CDR3 loop reads CASSSYSGTYEQYF. In DNA form, the CDR3 reads TGTGCCAGCAGCTCCTATAGCGGGACCTACGAGCAGTACTTC.

The rearrangement joins TRBV10-3 to TRBJ1-5, with D tentatively TRBD1 (6 bases). Between the trimmed V and J ends, which lost 4 bases and 6 bases, there was a span of 16 bases. The CDR3 is made up of 15 amino acids. Germline CDR1 ENHRY, CDR2 SYGVKD. The DNA of the CDR3 is TGTGCCATCAGTGGGCATAACAGGGCTAGTCAGCCCCAGCATTTT. Translation: CAISGHNRASQPQHF.

The CDR3 region has the DNA TGTGCCAGCAGCGTAGAAGGACTAGCGGGAGGGATTAATGAGCAGTTCTTC. It translates to CASSVEGLAGGINEQFF. The V gene is TRBV9, the J gene TRBJ2-1, with TRBD2 identical over 15 bases. This CDR3 contains 17 residues. Germline CDR1 SGDLS, CDR2 YYNGEE. The V segment lost 0 bases and the J segment 7 bases; nucleotides outside the gene matches: 5. Filled out from reference TRBV9 and TRBJ2-1, the complete variable domain reads DSGVTQTPKHLITATGQRVTLRCSPRSGDLSVYWYQQSLDQGLQFLIQYYNGEERAKGNILERFSAQQFPDLHSELNLSSLELGDSALYFCASSVEGLAGGINEQFFGPGTRLTVL.

The J gene is TRBJ2-5, the V gene TRBV28, with TRBD2 identical over 7 bases. The CDR3 consists of 13 residues. V lost 5 bases to trimming and J lost 5 bases; unmatched junction nucleotides: 5. CDR1 is MDHEN and CDR2 is SYDVKM in the germline V gene. This CDR3 is CASSPWGGETQYF. Written as DNA, the CDR3 is TGTGCCAGCAGTCCCTGGGGGGGGGAGACCCAGTACTTC.

The CDR3 sequence is CASSLLLRTSGRETQYF. CDR3 in DNA: TGTGCCAGCAGCTTACTCCTACGGACTAGCGGGAGGGAGACCCAGTACTTC. The V gene is TRBV7-9, the J gene TRBJ2-5; TRBD2 matches 14 bases. Germline CDR1 is SEHNR and CDR2 is FQNEAQ (reference sequence). CDR3 length: 17 amino acids. V trimming: 2 bases; J trimming: 5 bases; junction bases outside the gene matches: 7.

This chain links TRBV28 with TRBJ2-7, with 10 bases that match TRBD1. The CDR3 has 14 residues. Germline CDR1 is MDHEN and CDR2 is SYDVKM. The V gene end was trimmed by 3 bases and the J gene end by 4 bases; junction bases not matched to a gene: 3. CDR3 DNA: TGTGCCAGCAGTTTCCCGGGACAGGGGTACGAGCAGTACTTC. Protein product: CASSFPGQGYEQYF.

This chain connects TRBV28 to TRBJ2-7; D perhaps matches TRBD2 (5 bases). Per the germline V gene, CDR1 is MDHEN and CDR2 is SYDVKM. Deletions cut 2 bases from V and 2 bases from J, with 10 bases between. CDR3 size: 14 residues. CDR3 coding DNA: TGTGCCAGCAGTTTACTTGCGGGTACCTACGAGCAGTACTTC. It encodes CASSLLAGTYEQYF.

This chain connects TRBV4-3 to TRBJ2-5; 12 nucleotides line up with TRBD2. V dropped 4 bases and J dropped 5; count of bases not matched to a gene: 11. CDR1 is LGHNA, CDR2 YSLEER, per germline. The CDR3 runs to 17 residues. CDR3 DNA: TGCGCCAGCAGCCGTGGCTTGACTAGCGGGAGATCGGAGACCCAGTACTTC. Its translation is CASSRGLTSGRSETQYF.

Points on this clone: This sample also contains other DNA sequences that code for the same CDR3. The J gene is TRBJ1-1, the V gene TRBV9; TRBD1 might be the D (5 bases). The CDR3 runs 13 residues. From germline, CDR1 is SGDLS and CDR2 YYNGEE. V was clipped by 0 bases and J by 3 bases, with 6 bases between them. The CDR3 DNA follows: TGTGCCAGCAGCGTAGGGGGCTACACTGAAGCTTTCTTT. Translated, it gives CASSVGGYTEAFF.

The chain has TRBV5-4 and TRBJ1-1; no clear D. Trimming pared 0 bases from V and 1 base from J, leaving 7 bases between. CDR1 and CDR2 from the germline V gene are SGHNT and YYREEE (reference sequence). This CDR3 is built from 14 residues. CDR3 amino acids: CASSLVGPNTEAFF. In nucleotides, the CDR3 is TGTGCCAGCAGCTTGGTGGGCCCGAACACTGAAGCTTTCTTT.